One and the same sample provided the 6 T cell receptor beta chains below, sequenced in a study of human T cells and chemical hapten exposure. Each CDR3 protein is one row after TCRdb ran MiXCR on the RACE reads. The repertoire includes 50,000 to 65,000 distinct CDR3 sequences, roughly 9.9% of them detected once, and around 14% sits in the top ten. Time point indicated: pre-sensitization, week 0. Treatment noted: therapeutic diphenylcyclopropenone sensitization with weekly scalp DPC. Sample: whole blood, taken in connection with sensitization to the hapten diphenylcyclopropenone (DPC). The receptors derive from a woman between 40 and 50 years old with alopecia areata. Some clones in this sample may be carry-over from other donors' samples.

Comments on this clonotype: At one end, the junction sequence differs from germline, possibly due to a read error. This chain links TRBV4-2 with TRBJ1-4; 7 bases agree with TRBD1. The CDR3 extends over 14 amino acids. Germline V gives CDR1 LGHNA, CDR2 YNFKEQ. The CDR3 DNA reads TGTGCCAGCAGCCAAGTAGGCTACCGGGACAGCCTTTCTTTT. It codes for CASSQVGYRDSLSF.

This clonotype was seen ten or more times. This chain uses TRBV2 with TRBJ2-2; TRBD1 matches at 8 bases. CDR3 length: 14 amino acids. With 7 bases clipped from V and 6 bases from J, the junction kept 7 bases outside the gene matches. CDR1 is SNHLY and CDR2 is FYNNEI in the germline V gene. The DNA of the CDR3 is TGTGCCAGCACCGGACAGGGATGGGCCGGGGAGCTGTTTTTT. Translation: CASTGQGWAGELFF.

V is TRBV5-1 and J is TRBJ2-1, with D uncertain. V was trimmed by 0 bases and J by 5 bases, leaving 9 bases between them. Germline values: CDR1 SGHRS, CDR2 YFSETQ. The CDR3 sequence is 14 residues long. This chain's CDR3 is CASSLEDIHNEQFF. The CDR3 nucleotides are TGCGCCAGCAGCTTGGAAGACATCCACAATGAGCAGTTCTTC.

This clonotype was found many times. This chain uses TRBV7-8 with TRBJ2-1; D not resolved. The length of the CDR3 is 13 residues. V was pared by 5 bases and J by 9 bases, with 14 bases between. Germline V gene sequence: CDR1 SGHVS, CDR2 FQNEAQ. The CDR3: CASSQLTVGEQFF. The DNA for the CDR3 is TGTGCCAGCAGCCAGTTAACGGTGGGTGAGCAGTTCTTC.

This clonotype appeared many times. The rearrangement uses TRBV14 and TRBJ1-1; D is ambiguous. The germline V and J ends were trimmed by 4 bases and 3 bases, with 21 bases remaining between them. From germline, CDR1 is SGHDN and CDR2 FVKESK. The CDR3 has 17 amino acids. CDR3 bases: TGTGCCAGCAGCCCAGATTTAGGCGGCCCTGTGGACACTGAAGCTTTCTTT. This sequence encodes CASSPDLGGPVDTEAFF.

This clonotype came up many times. The rearrangement links TRBV30 to TRBJ2-5, with TRBD2 matching 7 bases. V shed 3 bases, J shed 4 bases, and the junction held 11 bases outside the gene matches. The germline gives CDR1 GTSNPN, CDR2 SVGIG (reference sequence). The CDR3 is 15 amino acids. The CDR3 DNA sequence: TGTGCCTGGAGCCCCGGGGCTAGCGGAAGAGAGACCCAGTACTTC. Amino acids: CAWSPGASGRETQYF.